This entry lists 28 T cell receptor beta chains sequenced from one sample in a study of blood T cells in healthy people across ages. Then a second PCR, running roughly 7 to 11 cycles, was carried out with a sample-barcoded 5' primer and a J-beta primer mix. TCRdb re-analysed the 5' RACE reads in MiXCR, keeping a single row per CDR3 protein. The data hold hundreds of thousands of distinct CDR3 sequences, with more than 20% observed a single time. Source material: blood. These receptor sequences come from a man in his sixties or seventies in good health.

The rearrangement joins TRBV3-1 to TRBJ2-7; 7 bases fit TRBD1. Germline values: CDR1 LGHDT, CDR2 YNNKEL (reference sequence). V gave up 2 bases and J gave up 5 bases; unmatched junction bases: 9. This CDR3 spans 15 amino acids. DNA of the CDR3: TGTGCCAGCAGCCAAAAATTAGGGACAGCCCACGAGCAGTACTTC. It encodes CASSQKLGTAHEQYF.

This clonotype occurred many times. The chain combines TRBV20-1 with TRBJ2-5; 10 nucleotides agree with TRBD2. This CDR3 comprises 14 residues. Germline V lookup: CDR1 DFQATT, CDR2 SNEGSKA (reference sequence). V was pared by 5 bases and J by 5 bases, with 8 bases of the junction left unmatched. Here the CDR3 DNA reads TGCAGTGCTGCGCTAGCGGGAGTAGAGGAGACCCAGTACTTC. This codes for CSAALAGVEETQYF.

This clonotype was seen at least ten times. The chain joins TRBV30 to TRBJ1-1; D not certain. Trimming pared 0 bases from V and 4 bases from J, leaving 3 bases between. The CDR3 contains 11 residues. Germline V CDR1 and CDR2: GTSNPN, SVGIG (reference sequence). As DNA, the CDR3 is TGTGCCTGGAGTGTGGGCACTGAAGCTTTCTTT. It is translated as CAWSVGTEAFF. Combining the CDR3 with reference TRBV30 and TRBJ1-1 gives the whole variable domain SQTIHQWPATLVQPVGSPLSLECTVEGTSNPNLYWYRQAAGRGLQLLFYSVGIGQISSEVPQNLSASRPQDRQFILSSKKLLLSDSGFYLCAWSVGTEAFFGQGTRLTVV.

V usage is TRBV6-1 and J usage is TRBJ2-7; 8 bases fit TRBD1. Germline V CDR1 and CDR2: MNHNS, SASEGT. The V and J ends lost 8 bases and 7 bases, in that order; junction bases with no gene match: 13. There are 14 residues in the CDR3. The CDR3 DNA reads as TGTGCCAGCCTCGTTGGACAGGGACCGGCGGAGCAGTACTTC. This sequence encodes CASLVGQGPAEQYF.

This clonotype was detected only a few times. This sequence joins TRBV20-1 and TRBJ2-1, with TRBD2 identical over 16 bases. The CDR3 has 17 residues. The trim removed 3 bases at V and 2 bases at J, leaving 4 bases unmatched. Per the germline V gene, CDR1 is DFQATT and CDR2 is SNEGSKA (reference sequence). CDR3 sequence: CSASGTSGRATYNEQFF. In DNA form, the CDR3 reads TGCAGTGCTAGTGGGACTAGCGGGAGGGCAACCTACAATGAGCAGTTCTTC.

The chain couples TRBV12-3 or TRBV12-4 to TRBJ1-1; D remains ambiguous. V was shortened by 1 base and J by 0 bases, with 6 bases between the two germline ends. The CDR3 contains 14 residues. CDR3 sequence: CASSLDNLNTEAFF. CDR3 nucleotide sequence: TGTGCCAGCAGTTTAGACAACTTGAACACTGAAGCTTTCTTT.

This clonotype was detected ten times or more. This chain links TRBV7-3 with TRBJ2-2, with 7 bases fitting TRBD2. Germline CDR1 is SGHTA and CDR2 is FQGTGA. The J segment lost 5 bases and the V segment lost 1 base, leaving 4 bases of the junction unmatched. This CDR3 is built from 15 residues. CDR3 residues: CASSLSGSGTGELFF. Written as DNA, the CDR3 is TGTGCCAGCAGCTTAAGCGGGAGCGGTACCGGGGAGCTGTTTTTT.

The chain joins TRBV4-1 to TRBJ1-5; 9 bases map to TRBD1. There are 16 residues in the CDR3. The germline gives CDR1 MGHRA, CDR2 YSYEKL. V shed 2 bases and J 2 bases; nucleotides not matched to a gene: 4. CDR3 nucleotide sequence: TGCGCCAGCAGCCAAAACAGGGGGCCGGGCAATCAGCCCCAGCATTTT. Translation: CASSQNRGPGNQPQHF.

The genes are TRBV12-3 or TRBV12-4 and TRBJ1-1; 11 bases are shared with TRBD1. V trimming: 4 bases; J trimming: 8 bases; junction bases outside the gene matches: 9. There are 15 residues in the CDR3. CDR3 protein: CASSSGQGAEWEAFF. The CDR3 bases are TGTGCCAGCAGTTCAGGACAGGGGGCGGAGTGGGAAGCTTTCTTT.

The J gene is TRBJ2-7, the V gene TRBV5-4; D is unresolved. Trimming removed 1 base from V and 9 bases from J, with 11 bases in between. The germline V gene encodes CDR1 SGHNT and CDR2 YYREEE (reference sequence). This CDR3 has 12 residues. CDR3 protein: CASSLFGMGQYF. In nucleotides, the CDR3 is TGTGCCAGCAGCTTGTTTGGGATGGGGCAGTACTTC.

V is TRBV12-3 or TRBV12-4 and J is TRBJ2-5; 9 bases are a match to TRBD2. The J call could be wrong; TRBJ2-7 is a better fit for the DNA end. The CDR3 consists of 16 residues. The CDR3 coding sequence is TGTGCCAGCAGTTTAAACCTAGCGGGAACCACCTACGAGCAGTACTTC. As protein: CASSLNLAGTTYEQYF.

In this sample, this clonotype turned up a few times. V usage is TRBV20-1 and J usage is TRBJ2-1, with no clear D. CDR3 size: 14 residues. V lost 3 bases and J 0 bases, leaving 9 bases between the germline ends. Per the germline V gene, CDR1 is DFQATT and CDR2 is SNEGSKA (reference sequence). The CDR3 bases are TGCAGTGCTAGTGACCGGACCTCCTACAATGAGCAGTTCTTC. This translates into CSASDRTSYNEQFF.

The chain has TRBV4-3 and TRBJ2-7; weak D call: TRBD2 (5 bases). CDR1 is LGHNA and CDR2 is YSLEER in the germline V gene. CDR3 length: 15 residues. Between the trimmed V and J ends, which lost 3 bases and 4 bases, there was a span of 16 bases. The CDR3 bases are TGCGCCAGCAGCCAGGGATTGGCTAGCAGGTACGAGCAGTACTTC. The encoded protein is CASSQGLASRYEQYF.

This clonotype came up a few times. The CDR3 region is CASSPYFGELFF. The CDR3 nucleotides are TGTGCCAGCAGCCCATATTTCGGGGAGCTGTTTTTT. This chain links TRBV7-2 with TRBJ2-2; no clear D gene. The V gene's germline CDR1 is SGHTA and CDR2 FQGNSA. V was shortened by 5 bases and J by 7 bases, with 8 bases between the two germline ends. The CDR3 totals 12 residues.

The chain joins TRBV12-3 or TRBV12-4 to TRBJ2-5; 9 nucleotides line up with TRBD2. This CDR3 has 17 amino acids. Losses at the gene ends were 5 bases for V and 2 bases for J; bases not matched to a gene: 12. Written as DNA, the CDR3 is TGTGCCAGCAGTCCCTATCCGGGACTAGCCTTACAAGAGACCCAGTACTTC. Translated, it gives CASSPYPGLALQETQYF.

The CDR3 loop is CAISDKGASGANVLTF. CDR3 DNA sequence: TGTGCCATCAGTGATAAGGGGGCCTCTGGGGCCAACGTCCTGACTTTC. The chain employs TRBV10-3 and TRBJ2-6; 7 nucleotides agree with TRBD1. Per the germline V gene, CDR1 is ENHRY and CDR2 is SYGVKD. Losses at the gene ends were 3 bases for V and 0 bases for J; bases not matched to a gene: 2. This CDR3 has 16 amino acids.

A few counts support this clonotype. V gene TRBV7-9 combines with J gene TRBJ1-2; D is unresolved. Germline loops: CDR1 SEHNR, CDR2 FQNEAQ (reference sequence). The CDR3 consists of 14 residues. Deletions cut 0 bases from V and 2 bases from J, with 7 bases between. CDR3 region: CASSLAEENYGYTF. In DNA, the CDR3 is TGTGCCAGCAGCTTAGCGGAGGAGAACTATGGCTACACCTTC. The entire variable domain, with the rest obtained from reference TRBV7-9 and TRBJ1-2, is as follows: DTGVSQNPRHKITKRGQNVTFRCDPISEHNRLYWYRQTLGQGPEFLTYFQNEAQLEKSRLLSDRFSAERPKGSFSTLEIQRTEQGDSAMYLCASSLAEENYGYTFGSGTRLTVV.

V and J are TRBV25-1 and TRBJ2-3; possibly TRBD1 for D (6 bases). The ends were cut back, 4 bases at V and 0 bases at J, with 14 bases in the middle. The CDR3 contains 16 residues. Germline lookup yields CDR1 MGHDK and CDR2 SYGVNS. In nucleotides, the CDR3 is TGTGCCAGCAGTGCTCGAAGGGGGTCTAGCACAGATACGCAGTATTTT. Amino acid sequence: CASSARRGSSTDTQYF.

The CDR3 sequence: CASSQERRANQETQYF. CDR3 nucleotide sequence: TGTGCCAGCAGCCAAGAAAGGCGGGCCAACCAAGAGACCCAGTACTTC. This chain joins TRBV14 and TRBJ2-5; possibly TRBD2 for D (5 bases). CDR1 and CDR2 (germline): SGHDN, FVKESK. The CDR3 is made up of 16 amino acids. Trimming took off 0 bases at V and 0 bases at J, with 11 bases between the two ends.

V and J are TRBV20-1 and TRBJ2-3; the match to TRBD2 covers 8 bases. The CDR3 runs 16 residues. V dropped 0 bases and J dropped 2; count of bases not matched to a gene: 7. Germline V gene data show CDR1 as DFQATT and CDR2 as SNEGSKA (reference sequence). As DNA, the CDR3 is TGCAGTGCTAGAGACCTGACTAGCGAGTCCACAGATACGCAGTATTTT. Protein product: CSARDLTSESTDTQYF.

This clonotype has only a few counts. The chain uses TRBV25-1 and TRBJ1-6; possible D gene TRBD1, 6 bases. V shed 3 bases and J shed 9 bases, with 9 bases lying between them. The CDR3 length is 13 residues. Germline CDR1 reads MGHDK; CDR2 reads SYGVNS. Written as DNA, the CDR3 is TGTGCCAGCAGTGACAGGGGAAGTTCACCCCTCCACTTT. Translated, it gives CASSDRGSSPLHF.

This clonotype has more than one count but fewer than ten. The chain carries TRBV6-5 and TRBJ2-4, with D perhaps TRBD2 (6 bases). This CDR3 is 15 amino acids long. CDR1 is MNHEY and CDR2 is SVGAGI in the germline V gene. The V gene lost 5 bases and the J gene lost 9 bases, with 20 bases spanning the gap. CDR3 DNA: TGTGCCAGCAGTGCCAGGAGGGCCGGAGATAGCATTCAGTACTTC. Protein product: CASSARRAGDSIQYF.

This clonotype was found a few times. The J gene is TRBJ1-5, the V gene TRBV3-1; D is possibly TRBD1 (6 bases). V was pared by 1 base and J by 7 bases, with 14 bases between. The CDR3 is made up of 15 amino acids. Germline values: CDR1 LGHDT, CDR2 YNNKEL (reference sequence). Here the CDR3 reads CASSQGRTEGQPQHF. DNA of the CDR3: TGTGCCAGCAGCCAAGGCAGGACAGAGGGGCAGCCCCAGCATTTT.

This clonotype has just a few counts. The gene calls are TRBV20-1 and TRBJ2-5; the D is unclear. The CDR3 consists of 11 residues. The V gene's germline CDR1 is DFQATT and CDR2 SNEGSKA (reference sequence). The V end was cut by 1 base, the J end by 5 bases, with 5 bases between. CDR3 region: CSARGRETQYF. The CDR3 region has the DNA TGCAGTGCTAGAGGACGGGAGACCCAGTACTTC.

The V gene is TRBV7-2, the J gene TRBJ2-3, with D tentatively TRBD1 or TRBD2 (6 bases each). Trimming removed 5 bases from V and 2 bases from J, with 17 bases in between. CDR1 and CDR2 (germline): SGHTA, FQGNSA. The CDR3 runs to 16 residues. For the CDR3, the DNA is TGTGCCAGCAGCGCAGGCGGGACAATTTACACAGATACGCAGTATTTT. Translated: CASSAGGTIYTDTQYF.

This clonotype turned up a few times. This rearrangement joins TRBV20-1 to TRBJ2-5; 16 nucleotides agree with TRBD2. The end of the DNA fits TRBJ2-1 better, so the J call may be wrong. Per the germline V gene, CDR1 is DFQATT and CDR2 is SNEGSKA (reference sequence). This CDR3 has 20 amino acids. In DNA form, the CDR3 reads TGCAGTGCAAAAATTTTACCCGGGACAGGGGGACTAGCGGGAGGGCTGGAGCAGTTCTTC. It codes for CSAKILPGTGGLAGGLEQFF.

In the case of this clonotype: One base away lies a much larger clone, so this may be a sequencing read error. This chain links TRBV12-3 or TRBV12-4 with TRBJ2-7, with D uncertain. The CDR3 is 12 residues long. The germline V and J ends were trimmed by 9 bases and 6 bases, with 15 bases remaining between them. The CDR3 region has the DNA TGTGCCAGGAGTCGGGCCAAAAGCGAGCAGTACTTC. Translation gives CARSRAKSEQYF.

This clonotype was detected only once. J is TRBJ2-7 and V is TRBV20-1; 10 nucleotides match TRBD1. This CDR3 region has 15 residues. The germline CDR1 and CDR2 sequences are DFQATT and SNEGSKA (reference sequence). V lost 5 bases, J lost 4 bases, and 11 bases stayed unmatched. DNA of the CDR3: TGCAGTGCTGTCAAAGGGACAGGGGAATGGTACGAGCAGTACTTC. Amino acid sequence: CSAVKGTGEWYEQYF.